These 31 T cell receptor beta chains came from one sample sequenced in a study of regulatory T cells in long-lasting Graves disease. Sample time point: persistent/refractory GD, antithyroid drugs over 5 years with positive TRAb. Preparation of the TCR library used RNA extracted from PBMCs. Sequencing libraries for TCR beta were prepared with iRepertoire HTBI primers and Arm-PCR of CDR3 regions. TCRdb redid the calling of the multiplex PCR reads with MiXCR, one entry per CDR3 protein. The table lists over 450,000 distinct CDR3 sequences, roughly a fifth of them singletons. The source material was peripheral blood mononuclear cells (PBMCs), sampled when the disease was refractory, from a patient treated with antithyroid drugs. These receptors all come from a female donor with Graves disease.

This clonotype has a count of ten or more. The V call is TRBV11-1, the J call TRBJ2-5; D might be TRBD2 (6 bases). V lost 5 bases, J lost 4 bases, and 14 bases lay in between. CDR1 and CDR2 (germline): SGHAT, FQDESV (reference sequence). The CDR3 covers 14 residues. In nucleotides, the CDR3 is TGTGCCAGCAGCGTACAGGCCGGGAGAGAGACCCAGTACTTC. Encoded protein: CASSVQAGRETQYF.

Points on this clonotype: Relative to the germline gene, one junction end is altered; a read error may explain this. This chain joins TRBV12-3 or TRBV12-4 and TRBJ2-5; D is possibly TRBD1 (6 bases). The CDR3 has 13 amino acids. CDR3 loop: CASGLPGEETQYF. The DNA of the CDR3 is TGTGCCAGCGGTTTACCAGGGGAAGAGACCCAGTACTTC.

This clonotype was counted a few times. The chain couples TRBV5-1 to TRBJ2-2; D call uncertain. V was trimmed by 1 base and J by 3 bases, leaving 7 bases between them. The CDR3 spans 14 residues. Germline V CDR1 and CDR2: SGHRS, YFSETQ. The CDR3 loop reads CASSLQSDTGELFF. The CDR3 DNA reads as TGCGCCAGCAGCTTGCAAAGTGACACCGGGGAGCTGTTTTTT.

V and J are TRBV24-1 and TRBJ2-2, with TRBD1 matching over 7 bases. Germline CDR1 and CDR2: KGHDR and SFDVKD. There are 15 residues in the CDR3. The J segment lost 5 bases and the V segment lost 2 bases, leaving 4 bases of the junction unmatched. CDR3 in DNA: TGTGCCACCAGTGATTGGGACAGCGAGACCGGGGAGCTGTTTTTT. Amino acid sequence: CATSDWDSETGELFF.

Ten or more counts support this clonotype. The CDR3 sequence: CASSTLSGSGLYGYTF. In DNA, the CDR3 is TGTGCCAGCAGCACACTCTCCGGGTCAGGCCTCTATGGCTACACCTTC. J is TRBJ1-2 and V is TRBV6-2 or TRBV6-3; no definite D call. Germline V lookup: CDR1 MNHEY, CDR2 SVGEGT. Trimming stripped 6 bases from V and 4 bases from J, with 21 bases between. The CDR3 is made up of 16 amino acids.

The sample holds many counts of this clonotype. The chain links TRBV28 to TRBJ1-5; TRBD1 is a possible D gene (5 bases). The CDR3 has 16 residues. Between the trimmed V and J ends, which lost 5 bases and 2 bases, there was a span of 16 bases. Germline V CDR1 and CDR2: MDHEN, SYDVKM. The CDR3 DNA reads as TGTGCCAGCAGTCCTCTCCAAGGGGCGCGCAATCAGCCCCAGCATTTT. Translated, it gives CASSPLQGARNQPQHF.

This clonotype was counted many times. The chain joins TRBV28 to TRBJ2-7, with TRBD2 identical over 7 bases. Germline trimming cut 5 bases from V and 0 bases from J; bases unmatched to any gene: 4. The CDR3 spans 14 residues. Looked up from germline, CDR1 is MDHEN and CDR2 is SYDVKM. The CDR3 DNA is TGTGCCAGCAGTGATCGGGACTACTCCTACGAGCAGTACTTC. It translates to CASSDRDYSYEQYF.

The sample holds a few counts of this clonotype. The chain couples TRBV28 to TRBJ1-1; 9 bases align to TRBD1. The germline CDR1 and CDR2 sequences are MDHEN and SYDVKM. V lost 7 bases and J lost 4; bases outside the gene matches: 7. The CDR3 sequence is 14 residues long. The CDR3 sequence is CASNRQGGGTEAFF. The CDR3 region has the DNA TGTGCCAGCAACCGACAGGGGGGCGGCACTGAAGCTTTCTTT.

This clonotype was observed a few times. This chain connects TRBV10-3 to TRBJ1-5; D unresolved. This CDR3 is built from 12 residues. Trimming removed 10 bases from V and 1 base from J, with 8 bases in between. Germline V CDR1 and CDR2: ENHRY, SYGVKD. This chain's CDR3 is CATRASNQPQHF. The CDR3 DNA is TGTGCCACCCGCGCGAGCAATCAGCCCCAGCATTTT.

This rearrangement joins TRBV7-9 to TRBJ1-1; unclear D gene. CDR3 length equals 15 residues. V dropped 0 bases and J dropped 5 bases, with 13 bases sitting between them. The V gene's germline CDR1 is SEHNR and CDR2 FQNEAQ (reference sequence). CDR3 bases: TGTGCCAGCAGCTTAGCGGAGGGATTGGGGACTGAAGCTTTCTTT. This encodes CASSLAEGLGTEAFF.

There are many counts of this clonotype. V gene TRBV10-3 combines with J gene TRBJ2-5; TRBD2 aligns across 7 bases. V dropped 8 bases and J dropped 4; count of bases not matched to a gene: 7. The germline CDR1 and CDR2 sequences are ENHRY and SYGVKD. The CDR3 has 13 residues. The CDR3 DNA reads TGTGCCATCGAGGCGGGAGAGGGAGAGACCCAGTACTTC. Its translation: CAIEAGEGETQYF.

The sample holds a few counts of this clonotype. This chain connects TRBV29-1 to TRBJ2-4; the D gene is possibly TRBD1 (6 bases). Per the germline V gene, CDR1 is SQVTM and CDR2 is ANQGSEA. The CDR3 loop spans 14 amino acids. V was cut by 7 bases and J by 0 bases, with 13 bases left in between. This CDR3 reads CSARTDPAKNIQYF. The CDR3 DNA is TGCAGCGCACGGACAGACCCAGCCAAAAACATTCAGTACTTC. The variable domain in full, completed from reference TRBV29-1 and TRBJ2-4, reads SAVISQKPSRDICQRGTSLTIQCQVDSQVTMMFWYRQQPGQSLTLIATANQGSEATYESGFVIDKFPISRPNLTFSTLTVSNMSPEDSSIYLCSARTDPAKNIQYFGAGTRLSVL.

At least ten counts were recorded for this clonotype. The CDR3 here is CASSLGGLGETQYF. In DNA form, the CDR3 reads TGTGCCAGCAGCTTAGGGGGACTCGGGGAGACCCAGTACTTC. The chain links TRBV28 to TRBJ2-5; TRBD1 or TRBD2 may be the D gene (6 bases each). Trimming removed 6 bases from V and 5 bases from J, with 16 bases in between. This CDR3 is 14 amino acids long. Germline-derived CDR1 and CDR2 are MDHEN and SYDVKM.

The chain uses TRBV5-1 and TRBJ2-2; 14 positions match TRBD2. V shed 4 bases and J 8 bases; nucleotides not matched to a gene: 1. Germline CDR1 reads SGHRS; CDR2 reads YFSETQ. CDR3 length equals 14 residues. The CDR3 reads CASSGLAGGGELFF. For the CDR3, the DNA is TGCGCCAGCAGCGGACTAGCGGGAGGAGGGGAGCTGTTTTTT.

This clonotype was recorded many times. The chain combines TRBV27 with TRBJ2-5; possibly TRBD1 or TRBD2 for D (5 bases each). V was cut by 6 bases and J by 7 bases, with 18 bases left in between. This CDR3 contains 14 residues. Germline CDR1 and CDR2: MNHEY and SMNVEV (reference sequence). The CDR3 coding sequence is TGTGCCAGCAGGGGGACCGGGACGTATGTGACCCAGTACTTC. This codes for CASRGTGTYVTQYF.

This clonotype has at least ten counts. The chain employs TRBV28 and TRBJ1-1; tentative D call: TRBD1 (6 bases). CDR1 is MDHEN and CDR2 is SYDVKM in the germline V gene. The CDR3 is 15 amino acids. V lost 4 bases and J 1 base, leaving 13 bases between the germline ends. The CDR3 here is CASSSLPTGNTEAFF. CDR3 nucleotides: TGTGCCAGCAGTTCCCTCCCGACAGGGAACACTGAAGCTTTCTTT.

This sequence joins TRBV29-1 and TRBJ1-2; D is perhaps TRBD1 (6 bases). The CDR3 has 11 residues. CDR1 is SQVTM and CDR2 is ANQGSEA in the germline V gene. V was clipped by 7 bases and J by 6 bases, with 12 bases between them. CDR3 loop: CSDSGAHGYTF. DNA for the CDR3: TGCAGCGACTCGGGGGCCCATGGCTACACCTTC. Based on the CDR3 plus reference TRBV29-1 and TRBJ1-2, the full variable domain is SAVISQKPSRDICQRGTSLTIQCQVDSQVTMMFWYRQQPGQSLTLIATANQGSEATYESGFVIDKFPISRPNLTFSTLTVSNMSPEDSSIYLCSDSGAHGYTFGSGTRLTVV.

This clonotype has just a few counts. This rearrangement joins TRBV9 to TRBJ2-2, with 10 bases lining up with TRBD2. This CDR3 spans 16 amino acids. The V segment lost 0 bases and the J segment 7 bases; nucleotides outside the gene matches: 6. Germline V gene lookup returns CDR1 SGDLS and CDR2 YYNGEE. CDR3 amino acids: CASSVEAGGLGGELFF. In nucleotides, the CDR3 is TGTGCCAGCAGCGTAGAAGCGGGAGGGCTCGGCGGGGAGCTGTTTTTT.

V and J are TRBV29-1 and TRBJ1-1; D gene uncertain. CDR3 length equals 11 residues. V gave up 5 bases and J gave up 0 bases, with 4 bases separating them. Germline V gives CDR1 SQVTM, CDR2 ANQGSEA. The DNA of the CDR3 is TGCAGCGTTATATTGAACACTGAAGCTTTCTTT. It is translated as CSVILNTEAFF.

The CDR3 nucleotides read TGCGCCAGCAGTTTCCGTCCCGGCACCGGGGAGCTGTTTTTT. This translates into CASSFRPGTGELFF. The rearrangement joins TRBV4-1 to TRBJ2-2; the D is unclear. Germline-derived CDR1 and CDR2 are MGHRA and YSYEKL. Trimming left V 6 bases short and J 4 bases short, with 12 bases between. The CDR3 covers 14 residues.

The chain combines TRBV4-2 with TRBJ2-4; 8 bases line up with TRBD2. The CDR3 is 17 amino acids. J lost 0 bases, V lost 0 bases, and 4 bases had no gene match. Germline-derived CDR1 and CDR2 are LGHNA and YNFKEQ. CDR3 nucleotides: TGTGCCAGCAGCCAAGACTTAGCGGGGACAGCCAAAAACATTCAGTACTTC. Amino acid sequence: CASSQDLAGTAKNIQYF.

This clonotype was found a few times. The chain is built from TRBV6-1 and TRBJ2-1; no firm D call. The CDR3 spans 12 residues. With 8 bases removed from V and 1 base from J, the gap between germline ends came to 6 bases. The germline gives CDR1 MNHNS, CDR2 SASEGT. The CDR3 coding sequence is TGTGCCAGCGAAGGGTCCTACAATGAGCAGTTCTTC. Encoded protein: CASEGSYNEQFF.

Many counts were recorded for this clonotype. The gene calls are TRBV11-2 and TRBJ1-2; 8 bases align to TRBD1. V was pared by 5 bases and J by 4 bases, with 6 bases of the junction left unmatched. Per germline, CDR1 SGHAT and CDR2 FQNNGV. The length of the CDR3 is 14 residues. The CDR3 reads CASSPTGALYGYTF. CDR3 bases: TGTGCCAGCAGCCCGACAGGGGCACTCTATGGCTACACCTTC.

This clonotype turned up a few times. The rearrangement uses TRBV6-5 and TRBJ2-7; possible D gene TRBD2, 5 bases. The CDR3 loop spans 17 amino acids. Germline V CDR1 and CDR2: MNHEY, SVGAGI. The V end lost 0 bases, the J end lost 2 bases, and 17 bases lay between the germline ends. Here the CDR3 DNA reads TGTGCCAGCAGTTACTCCCGCTGGTCGAGGGATGCCTACGAGCAGTACTTC. Residues: CASSYSRWSRDAYEQYF.

This clonotype has a count of ten or more. This chain uses TRBV2 with TRBJ2-7; no reliable D call. Trimming removed 8 bases from V and 2 bases from J, with 10 bases in between. Germline assignment: CDR1 SNHLY and CDR2 FYNNEI. The CDR3 is 12 residues long. The DNA of the CDR3 is TGTGCCAGCTCATACGATGCCTACGAGCAGTACTTC. This gives the protein CASSYDAYEQYF.

This clonotype was counted many times. The V call is TRBV7-9, the J call TRBJ1-4, with D unresolved. The CDR3 runs to 14 residues. The V end lost 8 bases, the J end lost 8 bases, and 18 bases lay between the germline ends. Germline V CDR1 and CDR2: SEHNR, FQNEAQ (reference sequence). CDR3 in amino acids: CASQLNSEGEKLFF. For the CDR3, the DNA is TGTGCCAGCCAGCTTAATTCAGAGGGCGAAAAACTGTTTTTT.

This clonotype showed up just a few times. The rearrangement links TRBV6-2 or TRBV6-3 to TRBJ1-5, with 9 nucleotides matching TRBD1. The V segment lost 6 bases and the J segment 2 bases; nucleotides outside the gene matches: 5. The germline gives CDR1 MNHEY, CDR2 SVGEGT. CDR3 length: 15 residues. This CDR3 is CASRAGTGRNQPQHF. The CDR3 DNA is TGTGCCAGCAGAGCCGGGACAGGGCGCAATCAGCCCCAGCATTTT.

Turning to this clonotype: Being one base from a much bigger clone, this may be a read error. The chain couples TRBV11-3 to TRBJ2-7; either TRBD1 or TRBD2 may fit D (5 bases each). V lost 0 bases and J 4 bases, leaving 16 bases between the germline ends. The CDR3 contains 16 residues. Germline CDR1 SGHNT, CDR2 YENEEA. CDR3 DNA: TGTGCCAGCAGCTTAGAGGCTGGGGGAGCGAGGTACGAGCAGTACTTC. Protein: CASSLEAGGARYEQYF.

The table lists this clonotype with a few counts. The V call is TRBV6-1, the J call TRBJ2-5; D remains ambiguous. V dropped 6 bases and J dropped 0 bases, with 8 bases sitting between them. The CDR3 consists of 13 residues. Germline CDR1 MNHNS, CDR2 SASEGT. The CDR3: CASRRTDQETQYF. The CDR3 region has the DNA TGTGCCAGCAGACGGACGGACCAAGAGACCCAGTACTTC.

The CDR3 DNA reads TGTGCCAGCAGATATTGGGACTCTAAAACCTACGAGCAGTACTTC. Its protein is CASRYWDSKTYEQYF. V and J are TRBV7-2 and TRBJ2-7; tentative D call: TRBD2 (6 bases). Trimming stripped 6 bases from V and 2 bases from J, with 17 bases between. CDR1 and CDR2 (germline): SGHTA, FQGNSA. The CDR3 loop spans 15 amino acids.

This clonotype appeared many times. V and J are TRBV12-3 or TRBV12-4 and TRBJ1-2; TRBD1 is a possible D gene (6 bases). The CDR3 is made up of 15 amino acids. V was shortened by 1 base and J by 1 base, with 10 bases between the two germline ends. DNA of the CDR3: TGTGCCAGCAGTTTAGGGTTAGGGGGTAACTATGGCTACACCTTC. Translation gives CASSLGLGGNYGYTF.